This passage covers 24 T cell receptor beta chains from one sample sequenced in a study of shared clonotypes between healthy human individuals. Data came from immunoSEQ multiplex PCR; TCRdb stores just in-frame clones and leaves some out. The sample has 110,000 or so clones; about 67% are singletons. Sequenced: memory CD8+ T cells sorted from blood. Subset denoted: CD45RO+ cells pooled with CCR7-negative TemRA cells. These receptors were obtained from a woman aged 30 to 39 in good health.

The J gene is TRBJ2-5, the V gene TRBV10-3; TRBD1 is a possible D gene (6 bases). TRBJ2-7 matches the DNA end more closely, so the J call is doubtful. CDR1 and CDR2 (germline): ENHRY, SYGVKD. This CDR3 spans 22 amino acids. CDR3 loop: CAISESGGKIYSDRRSSYEQYF. The CDR3 nucleotides read TGTGCCATCAGTGAGTCAGGTGGGAAGATATACTCGGACAGACGGAGCTCCTACGAGCAGTACTTC.

The gene calls are TRBV5-4 and TRBJ2-7; 12 bases map to TRBD2. Looked up from germline, CDR1 is SGHNT and CDR2 is YYREEE (reference sequence). The CDR3 runs 17 residues. V gave up 4 bases and J gave up 5 bases; unmatched junction bases: 13. The CDR3 spells CASSQDLLAGGGDEQYF. The CDR3 nucleotides are TGTGCCAGCAGCCAAGATCTACTAGCGGGAGGTGGGGACGAGCAGTACTTC.

The CDR3 bases are TGTGCCAGCAGCATGACGCGGGGGGTGGAGACCCAGTACTTC. Amino acid sequence: CASSMTRGVETQYF. The J gene is TRBJ2-5, the V gene TRBV11-2, with 8 bases matching TRBD2. Trimming removed 5 bases from V and 5 bases from J; junction bases left unmatched: 7. CDR3 length equals 14 residues. Germline assignment: CDR1 SGHAT and CDR2 FQNNGV.

Concerning this clone: This sample includes further DNA sequences coding for the same CDR3. J is TRBJ2-3 and V is TRBV6-4; either TRBD1 or TRBD2 may supply D (5 bases each). Trimming left V 1 base short and J 1 base short, with 6 bases between. The CDR3 is 14 residues long. The V gene's germline CDR1 is MRHNA and CDR2 SNTAGT. This chain's CDR3 is CASSDLGGTDTQYF. DNA of the CDR3: TGTGCCAGCAGTGACTTGGGGGGCACAGATACGCAGTATTTT.

This clone came up once. CDR3 in amino acids: CASSPPHSGTSGYEQYF. For the CDR3, the DNA is TGTGCCAGCAGCCCACCACACTCCGGGACTAGCGGGTACGAGCAGTACTTC. The rearrangement uses TRBV7-9 and TRBJ2-7; 12 bases agree with TRBD2. Germline V gives CDR1 SEHNR, CDR2 FQNEAQ (reference sequence). Trimming cost V 5 bases and J 4 bases; bases outside gene matches: 12. This CDR3 has 17 residues.

This chain connects TRBV7-3 to TRBJ1-5; D might be TRBD1 (6 bases). CDR3 size: 16 residues. The germline V gene has CDR1 SGHTA and CDR2 FQGTGA. V was pared by 3 bases and J by 6 bases, with 18 bases between. DNA for the CDR3: TGTGCCAGCAGCTTGACAATCGGGGACATGGGTCAGCCCCAGCATTTT. Protein: CASSLTIGDMGQPQHF.

This chain links TRBV27 with TRBJ1-2; tentatively, D is TRBD1 (5 bases). Germline values: CDR1 MNHEY, CDR2 SMNVEV (reference sequence). The CDR3 length is 16 residues. The V gene lost 9 bases and the J gene lost 2 bases, with 22 bases spanning the gap. This CDR3 is CASGGSATEANYGYTF. For the CDR3, the DNA is TGTGCCAGTGGTGGGTCAGCGACAGAAGCAAACTATGGCTACACCTTC.

This clone appeared a single time. The chain uses TRBV4-1 and TRBJ2-7; D unclear. The CDR3 contains 15 residues. Trimming took off 4 bases at V and 6 bases at J, with 19 bases between the two ends. Germline CDR1 and CDR2: MGHRA and YSYEKL. CDR3 DNA sequence: TGCGCCAGCAGCCGGCGCCCTCTAGACTGGAGCGAGCAGTACTTC. This encodes CASSRRPLDWSEQYF.

The gene calls are TRBV30 and TRBJ1-4; 9 positions agree with TRBD1. This CDR3 is built from 19 residues. Germline loops: CDR1 GTSNPN, CDR2 SVGIG (reference sequence). Germline trimming cut 3 bases from V and 0 bases from J; bases unmatched to any gene: 14. Here the CDR3 DNA reads TGTGCCTGGAGCGCGCGACAGGGGGTAATACTCACAACTAATGAAAAACTGTTTTTT. It translates to CAWSARQGVILTTNEKLFF.

In its sample, this clone was seen a few times. The chain has TRBV27 and TRBJ2-3; possible D gene TRBD2, 6 bases. The CDR3 is 15 amino acids. The V and J ends lost 5 bases and 2 bases respectively, with 14 bases between them. CDR1 and CDR2 (germline): MNHEY, SMNVEV (reference sequence). Here the CDR3 DNA reads TGTGCCAGCAGTCGTGGGCGGGGCCCCACAGATACGCAGTATTTT. Translated, it gives CASSRGRGPTDTQYF.

A few counts support this clone. The V and J genes are TRBV5-8 and TRBJ2-7; maybe TRBD1 (6 bases). This CDR3 region has 15 residues. Per the germline V gene, CDR1 is SGHTS and CDR2 is YDEGEE. With 1 base removed from V and 3 bases from J, the gap between germline ends came to 14 bases. The CDR3 DNA sequence: TGTGCCAGCAGCTTGTTGTTGGGACACATCTACGAGCAGTACTTC. Protein product: CASSLLLGHIYEQYF. The complete variable domain, with remaining parts taken from reference TRBV5-8 and TRBJ2-7, reads EAGVTQSPTHLIKTRGQQATLRCSPISGHTSVYWYQQALGLGLQFLLWYDEGEERNRGNFPPRFSGRQFPNYSSELNVNALELEDSALYLCASSLLLGHIYEQYFGPGTRLTVT.

The chain couples TRBV13 to TRBJ1-1, with TRBD1 as a possible D gene (5 bases). The V gene lost 2 bases and the J gene lost 0 bases, with 25 bases spanning the gap. CDR1 PRHDT and CDR2 FYEKMQ come from the germline V gene (reference sequence). There are 20 residues in the CDR3. CDR3: CASSLNVLAQDGLLNTEAFF. CDR3 DNA: TGTGCCAGCAGCTTAAATGTTTTGGCACAGGACGGACTTTTGAACACTGAAGCTTTCTTT.

The DNA for the CDR3 is TGTGCCAGCAGCTTCCGTTGGAGACATCCAACTAATGAAAAACTGTTTTTT. Its protein is CASSFRWRHPTNEKLFF. This chain joins TRBV5-8 and TRBJ1-4, with D unclear. Trimming pared 2 bases from V and 0 bases from J, leaving 14 bases between. The V gene's germline CDR1 is SGHTS and CDR2 YDEGEE. This CDR3 has 17 residues.

This clone appeared a few times. This chain links TRBV19 with TRBJ2-1; a possible D gene is TRBD1 (5 bases). In germline, CDR1 is LNHDA, CDR2 SQIVND (reference sequence). The CDR3 has 14 amino acids. V lost 4 bases and J 9 bases, leaving 16 bases between the germline ends. DNA for the CDR3: TGTGCCAGTAGTAAAGGGGAAGAATTTGGTGAGCAGTTCTTC. Translation gives CASSKGEEFGEQFF.

This clone appeared many times. The chain employs TRBV6-6 and TRBJ1-1; unclear D gene. Germline CDR1 is MNHNY and CDR2 is SVGAGI (reference sequence). The CDR3 consists of 13 residues. The germline V and J ends were trimmed by 6 bases and 0 bases, with 8 bases remaining between them. The CDR3 nucleotides are TGTGCCAGCAGGACCCTAATGAACACTGAAGCTTTCTTT. Protein product: CASRTLMNTEAFF.

The chain employs TRBV5-1 and TRBJ2-5; tentatively, D is TRBD2 (5 bases). The V gene's germline CDR1 is SGHRS and CDR2 YFSETQ. V lost 2 bases and J 3 bases, leaving 5 bases between the germline ends. This CDR3 contains 12 residues. The CDR3 DNA reads TGCGCCAGCAGCTTAGCGGAAGAGACCCAGTACTTC. As protein: CASSLAEETQYF.

This clone was seen only a few times. This sequence joins TRBV18 and TRBJ1-2; TRBD1 is a possible D gene (5 bases). In germline, CDR1 is KGHSH, CDR2 LQKENI. V dropped 6 bases and J dropped 4 bases, with 21 bases sitting between them. The CDR3 length is 16 residues. This chain's CDR3 is CASSQLLAGTLYGYTF. The CDR3 DNA reads TGTGCCAGCTCTCAACTTCTTGCCGGGACGCTCTATGGCTACACCTTC.

The chain is built from TRBV7-9 and TRBJ2-7; 9 positions agree with TRBD1. The CDR3 sequence is 15 residues long. The V gene's germline CDR1 is SEHNR and CDR2 FQNEAQ (reference sequence). Germline trimming cut 5 bases from V and 6 bases from J; bases unmatched to any gene: 11. The CDR3 here is CASSKPGQGNFEQYF. CDR3 DNA: TGTGCCAGCAGCAAACCGGGACAGGGAAATTTCGAGCAGTACTTC.

This chain uses TRBV30 with TRBJ1-5; 8 bases match TRBD1. Trimming removed 2 bases from V and 5 bases from J; junction bases left unmatched: 5. This CDR3 comprises 14 residues. Germline V lookup: CDR1 GTSNPN, CDR2 SVGIG (reference sequence). In DNA form, the CDR3 reads TGTGCCTGGAGTTGGGAGGACAGGGATCAGCCCCAGCATTTT. This gives the protein CAWSWEDRDQPQHF.

The chain employs TRBV6-8 and TRBJ1-5; 12 bases line up with TRBD1. This CDR3 is built from 17 residues. Germline V CDR1 and CDR2: MNHGY, SAAAGT. V shed 2 bases and J 2 bases; nucleotides not matched to a gene: 4. CDR3 loop: CASSYMGQGAGNQPQHF. In nucleotides, the CDR3 is TGTGCCAGCAGTTACATGGGACAGGGGGCTGGCAATCAGCCCCAGCATTTT.

The V gene is TRBV29-1, the J gene TRBJ2-7; tentatively, D is TRBD1 (6 bases). Looked up from germline, CDR1 is SQVTM and CDR2 is ANQGSEA. Trimming shortened V by 6 bases and J by 2 bases, and 14 bases separated the two germline ends. The CDR3 contains 13 residues. The CDR3 loop is CSVWTEVTYEQYF. CDR3 coding DNA: TGCAGCGTATGGACAGAAGTAACCTACGAGCAGTACTTC.

This clone was counted a few times. The chain joins TRBV27 to TRBJ1-2; possibly TRBD1 for D (5 bases). Trimming took 7 bases from V and 0 from J, leaving 15 bases between them. CDR3 size: 15 residues. The germline CDR1 and CDR2 sequences are MNHEY and SMNVEV (reference sequence). The CDR3 nucleotides read TGTGCCAGCAATCAGGAGGACAATACTAACTATGGCTACACCTTC. Its protein product is CASNQEDNTNYGYTF.

V and J are TRBV21-1 and TRBJ1-2. TRBV21-1 is given as a pseudogene. The CDR3 consists of 16 residues. CDR3 sequence reads: CASSKENSGANYGYTF. CDR3 DNA sequence: TGTGCCAGCAGCAAAGAAAACAGTGGAGCTAACTATGGCTACACCTTC.

This chain joins TRBV11-2 and TRBJ2-3; 7 bases are shared with TRBD2. The CDR3 runs to 14 residues. Germline CDR1 and CDR2: SGHAT and FQNNGV. V lost 4 bases and J lost 2; bases outside the gene matches: 3. CDR3 protein: CASSSGLVTDTQYF. The CDR3 DNA reads TGTGCCAGCAGCTCAGGACTAGTCACAGATACGCAGTATTTT.